Reported below is one T cell receptor (beta chain). The record originates from a study of blood T cell repertoires in COVID-19. From germline, CDR1 is SQVTM and CDR2 ANQGSEA. There are 13 residues in the CDR3. Trimming removed 6 bases from V and 1 base from J; junction bases left unmatched: 5. Profiling relied on immunoSEQ multiplex PCR, and the TCRdb table lists in-frame clones only, not all of them. In the table there are nearly 200,000 clones, 84% of which are singletons. The J gene is TRBJ1-1, the V gene TRBV29-1; 7 nucleotides agree with TRBD1. Input material: peripheral blood. The sequence derives from a woman in her 70s with active or convalescent COVID-19. CDR3 sequence reads: CSVVRQGNTEAFF. The CDR3 DNA sequence: TGCAGCGTCGTCCGACAGGGGAACACTGAAGCTTTCTTT.